The next 25 T cell receptor beta chains were all read from a single sample in a study of T-cell reconstitution after alpha-beta-depleted transplantation in children. The TCRbeta library was prepared with unique molecular identifiers. TCRdb reanalysed the PCR reads using MiXCR and keeps one entry per CDR3 protein. The sample lists 100,000 to 120,000 distinct CDR3 sequences; around a tenth were seen once. The sample was PBMCs from the stem cell graft donor, taken from the stem cell graft. The receptors here all came from a human donor who donated a stem cell graft to a child with acute lymphoblastic leukemia.

Many counts were recorded for this clonotype. The chain couples TRBV28 to TRBJ2-1; a weak D match, TRBD2 (6 bases). CDR1 and CDR2 from the germline V gene are MDHEN and SYDVKM. CDR3 length equals 13 residues. V was clipped by 6 bases and J by 6 bases, with 12 bases between them. CDR3 sequence reads: CASRSEGRNEQFF. CDR3 nucleotides: TGTGCCAGCAGGTCGGAGGGCCGCAATGAGCAGTTCTTC.

This clonotype was counted many times. Here the CDR3 DNA reads TGTGCCAGCTCACTGGCGGAGGGGCGTGGGAACATTCAGTACTTC. Protein product: CASSLAEGRGNIQYF. This rearrangement joins TRBV18 to TRBJ2-4, with D perhaps TRBD2 (6 bases). The CDR3 is 15 residues long. Per the germline V gene, CDR1 is KGHSH and CDR2 is LQKENI. V was pared by 4 bases and J by 7 bases, with 17 bases between.

This clonotype was seen many times. The junction and the germline gene differ at one end; a read error may be behind it. The rearrangement uses TRBV9 and TRBJ2-1; 8 nucleotides align to TRBD1. The CDR3 loop spans 14 amino acids. Germline V gene sequence: CDR1 SGDLS, CDR2 YYNGEE. The CDR3 region is CAGSVVQGAPEQFF. The CDR3 nucleotides read TGTGCCGGCAGCGTAGTGCAGGGGGCGCCTGAGCAGTTCTTC.

In this sample, this clonotype turned up many times. This chain joins TRBV12-3 or TRBV12-4 and TRBJ2-2; D ambiguous. The CDR3 sequence is 15 residues long. V was trimmed by 3 bases and J by 0 bases, leaving 8 bases between them. The CDR3, as DNA: TGTGCCAGCAGTTTCATCGCCGCGAACACCGGGGAGCTGTTTTTT. Encoded protein: CASSFIAANTGELFF.

This clonotype was found many times. The chain carries TRBV4-3 and TRBJ1-5; D gene ambiguous. The CDR3 has 15 amino acids. Trimming removed 1 base from V and 7 bases from J, with 14 bases in between. Germline V CDR1 and CDR2: LGHNA, YSLEER. The CDR3 protein is CASSQVLGGGQPQHF. The CDR3 DNA sequence: TGCGCCAGCAGCCAAGTCCTCGGAGGCGGACAGCCCCAGCATTTT.

In its sample, this clonotype was seen many times. V usage is TRBV5-1 and J usage is TRBJ2-5; D is ambiguous. The germline gives CDR1 SGHRS, CDR2 YFSETQ. V was cut by 3 bases and J by 4 bases, with 16 bases left in between. The length of the CDR3 is 15 residues. The CDR3 protein is CASSSGAGRRETQYF. The CDR3 DNA reads TGCGCCAGCAGCTCGGGCGCAGGACGCCGAGAGACCCAGTACTTC.

This clonotype was recorded many times. This rearrangement joins TRBV20-1 to TRBJ2-3; no definite D call. The V and J ends lost 5 bases and 3 bases respectively, with 12 bases between them. CDR1 is DFQATT and CDR2 is SNEGSKA in the germline V gene (reference sequence). This CDR3 has 13 residues. CDR3 DNA sequence: TGCAGTGCTCCGACTGTTCGAACAGATACGCAGTATTTT. It yields the protein CSAPTVRTDTQYF.

This clonotype occurred many times. The chain recombines TRBV20-1 with TRBJ2-2, with D tentatively TRBD2 (7 bases). Germline-derived CDR1 and CDR2 are DFQATT and SNEGSKA (reference sequence). Trimming stripped 1 base from V and 7 bases from J, with 16 bases between. The CDR3 contains 15 residues. Here the CDR3 DNA reads TGCAGTGCTAGAGGTTCCGGGGGCGGGGGCGGGGAGCTGTTTTTT. This sequence encodes CSARGSGGGGGELFF.

This clonotype occurred many times. The rearrangement uses TRBV11-2 and TRBJ2-1, with 11 bases that match TRBD2. The ends lost 5 bases at V and 5 bases at J; junction bases unmatched: 8. The CDR3 is 16 amino acids. Germline V gives CDR1 SGHAT, CDR2 FQNNGV. The CDR3 here is CASSAPGTSGHNEQFF. The CDR3 nucleotides are TGTGCCAGCAGCGCACCCGGGACTAGCGGCCACAATGAGCAGTTCTTC.

There are many counts of this clonotype. The chain joins TRBV10-3 to TRBJ2-3; D may correspond to TRBD1 or TRBD2 (6 bases each). Trimming took off 6 bases at V and 4 bases at J, with 17 bases between the two ends. The CDR3 extends over 15 amino acids. Germline lookup yields CDR1 ENHRY and CDR2 SYGVKD. The CDR3 is CAIRTQGLGADTQYF. CDR3 DNA: TGTGCCATCAGGACACAGGGACTGGGGGCAGATACGCAGTATTTT.

This clonotype was found many times. The chain combines TRBV7-9 with TRBJ2-1; perhaps TRBD1 as D (7 bases). The CDR3 is made up of 16 amino acids. Trimming stripped 0 bases from V and 13 bases from J, with 22 bases between. The germline V gene encodes CDR1 SEHNR and CDR2 FQNEAQ (reference sequence). The CDR3 coding sequence is TGTGCCAGCAGCTTAGCGCGGTCGGAGGGGGCGCAGGGTCAGTTCTTC. Protein: CASSLARSEGAQGQFF.

This clonotype was detected ten times or more. This chain uses TRBV5-1 with TRBJ2-7, with D maybe TRBD2 (7 bases). V shed 0 bases and J shed 6 bases, with 19 bases lying between them. This CDR3 comprises 16 residues. Germline assignment: CDR1 SGHRS and CDR2 YFSETQ. This CDR3 is CASSLEGARGGGEQYF. CDR3 nucleotide sequence: TGCGCCAGCAGCTTGGAAGGGGCCAGGGGAGGGGGCGAGCAGTACTTC.

This clonotype was observed many times. CDR3 protein: CASSLAAGPSNEQFF. The CDR3 coding sequence is TGTGCCAGCAGCTTAGCGGCGGGGCCCTCCAATGAGCAGTTCTTC. The chain couples TRBV7-2 to TRBJ2-1; a weak D match, TRBD2 (6 bases). The CDR3 length is 15 residues. Trimming stripped 0 bases from V and 6 bases from J, with 12 bases between. Germline loops: CDR1 SGHTA, CDR2 FQGNSA.

The table lists this clonotype with many counts. The chain carries TRBV10-3 and TRBJ1-4; D is ambiguous. CDR1 and CDR2 (germline): ENHRY, SYGVKD. The CDR3 contains 12 residues. V was trimmed by 3 bases and J by 8 bases, leaving 7 bases between them. CDR3 in amino acids: CAISDPDEKLFF. Here the CDR3 DNA reads TGTGCCATCAGTGATCCGGACGAAAAACTGTTTTTT.

This clonotype was recorded at least ten times. The chain combines TRBV5-1 with TRBJ2-1; D may correspond to TRBD1 or TRBD2 (5 bases each). V was shortened by 4 bases and J by 6 bases, with 14 bases between the two germline ends. This CDR3 has 14 residues. The V gene's germline CDR1 is SGHRS and CDR2 YFSETQ. The DNA of the CDR3 is TGCGCCAGCAGCGGGGGATCAGCGGTCAATGAGCAGTTCTTC. Amino acids: CASSGGSAVNEQFF.

This clonotype was seen repeatedly, ten times or more. This sequence joins TRBV5-5 and TRBJ1-4; a weak D match, TRBD1 (6 bases). Between the trimmed V and J ends, which lost 2 bases and 10 bases, there was a span of 27 bases. CDR1 is SGHKS, CDR2 YYEKEE, per germline (reference sequence). This CDR3 has 18 residues. In nucleotides, the CDR3 is TGTGCCAGCAGCTTCGTCCACAGGGTCGATGCCCCAGAGGCAAAACTGTTTTTT. Its translation: CASSFVHRVDAPEAKLFF.

The table lists this clonotype with many counts. V usage is TRBV7-9 and J usage is TRBJ2-1, with D tentatively TRBD1 or TRBD2 (5 bases each). CDR1 is SEHNR, CDR2 FQNEAQ, per germline (reference sequence). V gave up 5 bases and J gave up 7 bases, with 12 bases separating them. This CDR3 has 13 amino acids. CDR3 amino acids: CASSPKGPNEQFF. The DNA for the CDR3 is TGTGCCAGCAGCCCCAAGGGACCAAATGAGCAGTTCTTC. Filled out from reference TRBV7-9 and TRBJ2-1, the complete variable domain reads DTGVSQNPRHKITKRGQNVTFRCDPISEHNRLYWYRQTLGQGPEFLTYFQNEAQLEKSRLLSDRFSAERPKGSFSTLEIQRTEQGDSAMYLCASSPKGPNEQFFGPGTRLTVL.

This clonotype was seen many times. For the CDR3, the DNA is TGCGCCAGCAGCCCCGGGACAGGGGGAACTGGGGCCAACGTCCTGACTTTC. It encodes CASSPGTGGTGANVLTF. The V call is TRBV5-1, the J call TRBJ2-6; 11 bases match TRBD1. The CDR3 length is 17 residues. The V gene end was trimmed by 4 bases and the J gene end by 2 bases; junction bases not matched to a gene: 5. The V gene's germline CDR1 is SGHRS and CDR2 YFSETQ.

This clonotype was detected many times. A junction boundary mismatches the germline segment, possibly from a read error. The rearrangement links TRBV10-3 to TRBJ2-7, with unresolved D. The germline gives CDR1 ENHRY, CDR2 SYGVKD. The length of the CDR3 is 11 residues. The CDR3 sequence is CAISEFDEQYF. The CDR3 nucleotides read TGTGCCATCAGCGAGTTCGACGAGCAGTACTTC.

This clonotype has a count of ten or more. The chain carries TRBV28 and TRBJ2-3; the match to TRBD1 covers 7 bases. The length of the CDR3 is 13 residues. Germline values: CDR1 MDHEN, CDR2 SYDVKM. The V and J ends lost 6 bases and 7 bases, in that order; junction bases with no gene match: 7. The CDR3 protein is CASSLDRANTQYF. CDR3 nucleotides: TGTGCCAGCAGCCTCGACAGGGCGAATACGCAGTATTTT. The full variable domain, rest sourced from reference TRBV28 and TRBJ2-3, is DVKVTQSSRYLVKRTGEKVFLECVQDMDHENMFWYRQDPGLGLRLIYFSYDVKMKEKGDIPEGYSVSREKKERFSLILESASTNQTSMYLCASSLDRANTQYFGPGTRLTVL.

This clonotype was counted ten times or more. The V and J genes are TRBV5-8 and TRBJ2-3; weak D call: TRBD2 (5 bases). V gave up 1 base and J gave up 2 bases, with 14 bases separating them. CDR1 is SGHTS and CDR2 is YDEGEE in the germline V gene. The CDR3 runs 16 residues. CDR3 region: CASSLQVRLATDTQYF. CDR3 sequence (DNA): TGTGCCAGCAGCTTGCAAGTACGCCTAGCCACAGATACGCAGTATTTT.

This clonotype has ten or more counts. The genes are TRBV6-5 and TRBJ2-7, with D perhaps matching TRBD1 or TRBD2 (6 bases each). The CDR3 runs 15 residues. V lost 0 bases, J lost 2 bases, and 11 bases lay in between. Germline V gives CDR1 MNHEY, CDR2 SVGAGI. In DNA form, the CDR3 reads TGTGCCAGCAGTTACTCGGGGGGCGGTCCCTACGAGCAGTACTTC. This translates into CASSYSGGGPYEQYF.

V usage is TRBV5-4 and J usage is TRBJ2-7; the match to TRBD2 covers 13 bases. Trimming at V came to 0 bases and at J to 3 bases, leaving 6 bases not matched to a gene. This CDR3 is built from 17 residues. Germline V CDR1 and CDR2: SGHNT, YYREEE (reference sequence). CDR3 region: CASSLGRTSGSFYEQYF. The CDR3 DNA is TGTGCCAGCAGCTTGGGTAGGACTAGCGGGAGCTTCTACGAGCAGTACTTC. The full variable domain, with the rest looked up from reference TRBV5-4 and TRBJ2-7, is ETGVTQSPTHLIKTRGQQVTLRCSSQSGHNTVSWYQQALGQGPQFIFQYYREEENGRGNFPPRFSGLQFPNYSSELNVNALELDDSALYLCASSLGRTSGSFYEQYFGPGTRLTVT.

The chain uses TRBV11-2 and TRBJ2-5, with TRBD2 matching 7 bases. This CDR3 is built from 17 residues. Germline values: CDR1 SGHAT, CDR2 FQNNGV. The V gene end was trimmed by 2 bases and the J gene end by 1 base; junction bases not matched to a gene: 10. DNA for the CDR3: TGTGCCAGCAGCTTAAACGGCCTAGCGGCGGTCCAAGAGACCCAGTACTTC. The encoded protein is CASSLNGLAAVQETQYF.

The sample holds many counts of this clonotype. The CDR3 DNA reads as TGTGCCAGCAGCTCGGTGGTGGCTAATGAAAAACTGTTTTTT. Protein: CASSSVVANEKLFF. The chain has TRBV7-2 and TRBJ1-4; D remains ambiguous. V lost 4 bases to trimming and J lost 3 bases, with 9 bases between them. The CDR3 has 14 amino acids. Germline CDR1 is SGHTA and CDR2 is FQGNSA.